The 14 T cell receptor beta chains below were found in one sample sequenced in a study of blood T cells in healthy people across ages. Primed by a sample-barcoded 5' primer and a J-beta primer mix, a second PCR proceeded for 7 to 11 cycles. TCRdb re-analysed the 5' RACE reads in MiXCR, keeping a single row per CDR3 protein. The data contain approximately 1.5 million distinct CDR3 sequences, 42% of them singletons. The sequenced sample consisted of blood. The source of these receptors is a woman younger than 30 in good health.

This rearrangement joins TRBV27 to TRBJ1-2; D perhaps matches TRBD1 (6 bases). CDR1 is MNHEY and CDR2 is SMNVEV in the germline V gene (reference sequence). V lost 6 bases and J 6 bases, leaving 14 bases between the germline ends. This CDR3 comprises 13 residues. CDR3 coding DNA: TGTGCCAGCAGAGTAAGGGGGGGGCATGGCTACACCTTC. This gives the protein CASRVRGGHGYTF.

This clonotype occurred a few times. The rearrangement links TRBV4-3 to TRBJ1-2; no firm D call. The CDR3 covers 14 residues. Trimming took 1 base from V and 7 from J, leaving 13 bases between them. CDR1 and CDR2 from the germline V gene are LGHNA and YSLEER. CDR3 nucleotides: TGCGCCAGCAGCCAAGGGTACCCCGGGCGTGGCTACACCTTC. Protein sequence: CASSQGYPGRGYTF.

The CDR3 nucleotides are TGTGCCAGCAGCCCCCAACGGCTGGCCTACGAGCAGTACTTC. This sequence encodes CASSPQRLAYEQYF. The chain links TRBV3-1 to TRBJ2-7; unclear D gene. Germline lookup yields CDR1 LGHDT and CDR2 YNNKEL (reference sequence). This CDR3 contains 14 residues. Deletions cut 4 bases from V and 2 bases from J, with 12 bases between.

V and J are TRBV7-2 and TRBJ2-2; maybe TRBD2 (6 bases). V dropped 2 bases and J dropped 3 bases, with 10 bases sitting between them. The CDR3 spans 15 residues. Germline V lookup: CDR1 SGHTA, CDR2 FQGNSA. CDR3 amino acids: CASSLWAGHTGELFF. DNA of the CDR3: TGTGCCAGCAGCTTATGGGCGGGACACACCGGGGAGCTGTTTTTT.

The count of this clonotype is one. A junction boundary mismatches the germline segment, possibly from a read error. V and J are TRBV20-1 and TRBJ2-2; the D call may be TRBD1 or TRBD2 (5 bases each). CDR1 and CDR2 (germline): DFQATT, SNEGSKA (reference sequence). The CDR3 spans 15 residues. The CDR3 DNA is TGCAGTGCTAGAGAGGAGGCAAGGGGCACCAGGGAGCTGTTTTTT. This gives the protein CSAREEARGTRELFF.

The chain joins TRBV5-1 to TRBJ1-2; 9 nucleotides agree with TRBD1. Germline trimming cut 5 bases from V and 7 bases from J; bases unmatched to any gene: 12. The germline gives CDR1 SGHRS, CDR2 YFSETQ. CDR3 length: 15 residues. The CDR3: CASSSGQGVARGYTF. The CDR3 DNA reads as TGCGCCAGCAGTTCGGGACAGGGAGTAGCTCGTGGCTACACCTTC. Filled out from reference TRBV5-1 and TRBJ1-2, the complete variable domain reads KAGVTQTPRYLIKTRGQQVTLSCSPISGHRSVSWYQQTPGQGLQFLFEYFSETQRNKGNFPGRFSGRQFSNSRSEMNVSTLELGDSALYLCASSSGQGVARGYTFGSGTRLTVV.

The V and J genes are TRBV19 and TRBJ1-6; D not certain. V lost 4 bases, J lost 5 bases, and 9 bases lay in between. Germline V CDR1 and CDR2: LNHDA, SQIVND (reference sequence). This CDR3 is built from 14 residues. The CDR3 coding sequence is TGTGCCAGTAGTACCCGACGGGATAATTCACCCCTCCACTTT. Translated, it gives CASSTRRDNSPLHF.

This clonotype was picked up a small number of times. The rearrangement uses TRBV29-1 and TRBJ1-1; D not resolved. The CDR3 contains 12 residues. CDR1 and CDR2 from the germline V gene are SQVTM and ANQGSEA. CDR3 residues: CGGGILNTEAFF. The CDR3 nucleotides read TGCGGCGGTGGGATTTTGAACACTGAAGCTTTCTTT.

This clonotype has only a few counts. The V gene is TRBV11-2, the J gene TRBJ2-3; 8 nucleotides line up with TRBD1. From germline, CDR1 is SGHAT and CDR2 FQNNGV. The ends lost 6 bases at V and 6 bases at J; junction bases unmatched: 8. The CDR3 runs 14 residues. CDR3 nucleotide sequence: TGTGCCAGCAGAAAGCCAGGGGGCTGGGATACGCAGTATTTT. It is translated as CASRKPGGWDTQYF. Using reference TRBV11-2 and TRBJ2-3 for the parts outside the CDR3, the full variable domain is EAGVAQSPRYKIIEKRQSVAFWCNPISGHATLYWYQQILGQGPKLLIQFQNNGVVDDSQLPKDRFSAERLKGVDSTLKIQPAKLEDSAVYLCASRKPGGWDTQYFGPGTRLTVL.

In this sample, this clonotype turned up a few times. The chain joins TRBV27 to TRBJ2-3, with 7 bases lining up with TRBD1. There are 17 residues in the CDR3. The V gene end was trimmed by 8 bases and the J gene end by 2 bases; junction bases not matched to a gene: 16. CDR1 is MNHEY, CDR2 SMNVEV, per germline (reference sequence). Here the CDR3 DNA reads TGTGCCAGCTTAGAAGAGATCCGGGACAGCGTCACAGATACGCAGTATTTT. Protein sequence: CASLEEIRDSVTDTQYF.

The V call is TRBV11-1, the J call TRBJ2-1; perhaps D is TRBD1 or TRBD2 (5 bases each). Germline V gene sequence: CDR1 SGHAT, CDR2 FQDESV (reference sequence). Trimming cost V 2 bases and J 6 bases, with 8 bases left between them. The CDR3 is 13 amino acids. CDR3 in DNA: TGTGCCAGCAGCTTAAGAGGGGTCAATGAGCAGTTCTTC. Its protein product is CASSLRGVNEQFF.

The chain recombines TRBV6-6 with TRBJ2-7; 7 bases map to TRBD1. The trim removed 6 bases at V and 5 bases at J, leaving 13 bases unmatched. Germline lookup yields CDR1 MNHNY and CDR2 SVGAGI (reference sequence). This CDR3 comprises 15 residues. The CDR3 is CASRAHRDRANEQYF. The DNA of the CDR3 is TGTGCCAGCAGGGCTCACCGGGACAGAGCGAACGAGCAGTACTTC.

This chain connects TRBV10-3 to TRBJ2-5, with D uncertain. CDR3 length equals 12 residues. The germline CDR1 and CDR2 sequences are ENHRY and SYGVKD. The V and J ends lost 8 bases and 7 bases respectively, with 14 bases between them. CDR3 in amino acids: CAIGGVLRTQYF. CDR3 in DNA: TGTGCCATCGGCGGAGTTCTGCGGACCCAGTACTTC.

The V and J genes are TRBV7-2 and TRBJ2-7; 11 bases line up with TRBD1. Per the germline V gene, CDR1 is SGHTA and CDR2 is FQGNSA. The CDR3 has 15 residues. J was trimmed by 2 bases and V by 6 bases; bases with no gene match: 6. CDR3 sequence: CASSSDRGPTYEQYF. The DNA for the CDR3 is TGTGCCAGCAGTTCGGACAGGGGGCCCACCTACGAGCAGTACTTC.